One sample yielded the 7 T cell receptor beta chains listed below, sequenced in a study of CD8 T cells in Susac syndrome. Random-hexamer reverse transcription was applied to about 0.5 to 1 ug RNA. TCRdb redid the calling of the immunoSEQ multiplex PCR reads with MiXCR, one entry per CDR3 protein. This sample has roughly 140,000 distinct CDR3 sequences; less than 97% occur once, and the top ten carry 0.15%. Source material: CD8+ T cells from PBMCs. The origin of the receptors is a human donor with multiple sclerosis.

The V gene is TRBV9, the J gene TRBJ2-3; tentatively, D is TRBD2 (5 bases). Germline lookup yields CDR1 SGDLS and CDR2 YYNGEE. The CDR3 totals 14 residues. V lost 4 bases and J 1 base, leaving 10 bases between the germline ends. CDR3 DNA sequence: TGTGCCAGCAGCCCCGGGAAGGGCACAGATACGCAGTATTTT. This codes for CASSPGKGTDTQYF. Based on the CDR3 plus reference TRBV9 and TRBJ2-3, the full variable domain is DSGVTQTPKHLITATGQRVTLRCSPRSGDLSVYWYQQSLDQGLQFLIQYYNGEERAKGNILERFSAQQFPDLHSELNLSSLELGDSALYFCASSPGKGTDTQYFGPGTRLTVL.

The V call is TRBV7-8, the J call TRBJ2-1, with TRBD2 identical over 9 bases. J gave up 4 bases and V 4 bases, and 8 bases lay outside the gene matches. The V gene's germline CDR1 is SGHVS and CDR2 FQNEAQ. This CDR3 has 16 amino acids. This chain's CDR3 is CASSSESGGPYNEQFF. CDR3 nucleotide sequence: TGTGCCAGCAGCTCGGAGAGCGGGGGGCCATACAATGAGCAGTTCTTC.

The chain has TRBV29-1 and TRBJ2-1, with D uncertain. Germline V CDR1 and CDR2: SQVTM, ANQGSEA. The CDR3 loop spans 10 amino acids. V lost 3 bases, J lost 10 bases, and 7 bases lay in between. CDR3: CSVDSGEQFF. CDR3 nucleotides: TGCAGCGTTGACAGTGGGGAGCAGTTCTTC.

The CDR3 bases are TGTGCCAGCACCCCTTGGGACCCCTATGGCTACACCTTC. This sequence encodes CASTPWDPYGYTF. This chain uses TRBV6-1 with TRBJ1-2, with D maybe TRBD1 (5 bases). Trimming stripped 7 bases from V and 4 bases from J, with 13 bases between. Germline lookup yields CDR1 MNHNS and CDR2 SASEGT. The CDR3 has 13 amino acids.

The chain has TRBV30 and TRBJ1-6; 12 nucleotides agree with TRBD1. The V gene end was trimmed by 3 bases and the J gene end by 7 bases; junction bases not matched to a gene: 7. Germline V gives CDR1 GTSNPN, CDR2 SVGIG (reference sequence). The CDR3 totals 16 residues. The CDR3 region is CAWSAGTGGWNSPLHF. As DNA, the CDR3 is TGTGCCTGGAGCGCCGGGACAGGGGGCTGGAATTCACCCCTCCACTTT. The full variable domain, its missing parts supplied by reference TRBV30 and TRBJ1-6, is SQTIHQWPATLVQPVGSPLSLECTVEGTSNPNLYWYRQAAGRGLQLLFYSVGIGQISSEVPQNLSASRPQDRQFILSSKKLLLSDSGFYLCAWSAGTGGWNSPLHFGNGTRLTVT.

This clonotype was seen only once. The chain carries TRBV30 and TRBJ1-1; unclear D gene. The germline V gene encodes CDR1 GTSNPN and CDR2 SVGIG (reference sequence). V was clipped by 2 bases and J by 0 bases, with 7 bases between them. The CDR3 extends over 13 amino acids. CDR3: CAWSLTMNTEAFF. CDR3 DNA sequence: TGTGCCTGGAGTCTTACCATGAACACTGAAGCTTTCTTT. Filled out from reference TRBV30 and TRBJ1-1, the complete variable domain reads SQTIHQWPATLVQPVGSPLSLECTVEGTSNPNLYWYRQAAGRGLQLLFYSVGIGQISSEVPQNLSASRPQDRQFILSSKKLLLSDSGFYLCAWSLTMNTEAFFGQGTRLTVV.

This chain joins TRBV15 and TRBJ1-2; 8 positions agree with TRBD1. Germline V lookup: CDR1 LNHNV, CDR2 YYDKDF (reference sequence). The junction had 4 bases not matched to a gene; V was cut back by 0 bases and J by 1 base. The CDR3 consists of 16 residues. In DNA, the CDR3 is TGTGCCACCAGCAGAGATCAGGGGGCGGGTAACTATGGCTACACCTTC. This gives the protein CATSRDQGAGNYGYTF.